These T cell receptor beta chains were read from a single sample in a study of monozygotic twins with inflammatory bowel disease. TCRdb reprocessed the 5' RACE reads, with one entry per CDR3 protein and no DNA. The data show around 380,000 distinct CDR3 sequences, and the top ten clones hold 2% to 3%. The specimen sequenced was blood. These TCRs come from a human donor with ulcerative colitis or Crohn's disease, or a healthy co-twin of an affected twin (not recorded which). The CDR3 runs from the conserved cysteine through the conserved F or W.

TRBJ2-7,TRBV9,CASSARLAGSLVEQYF
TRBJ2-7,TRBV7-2,CASSSTGTDLRQYF
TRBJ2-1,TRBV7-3,CASSLTRVTEQFF
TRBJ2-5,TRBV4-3,CASSHGGAGAEETQYF
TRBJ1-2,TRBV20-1,CSARVRQSTRNYGYTF
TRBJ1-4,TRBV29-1,CSVALKTTNEKLFF
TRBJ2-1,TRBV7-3,CASSFGLAGEGNEQFF
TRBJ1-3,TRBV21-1,CASSIRDRGSPVGNTIYF
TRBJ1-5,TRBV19,CASSIARDRYQPQHF
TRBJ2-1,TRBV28,CASSLTASLPYNEQFF
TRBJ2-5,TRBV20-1,CSAIHRGGKTQYF
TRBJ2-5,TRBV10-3,CAISAGPAGGGETQYF
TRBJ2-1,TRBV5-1,CASSLRGGPGSSYNEQFF
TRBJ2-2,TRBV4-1,CASSQDSATGELFF
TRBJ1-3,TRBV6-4,CASSDSTGRMLSSGNTIYF
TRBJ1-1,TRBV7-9,CASSYRQAGNTEAFF
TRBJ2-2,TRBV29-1,CSVEGMNTGELFF
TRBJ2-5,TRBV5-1,CASSSVLQGVETQYF
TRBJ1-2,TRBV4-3,CASSPDAGTWGYTF
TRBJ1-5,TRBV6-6,CASSYRQEQPQHF
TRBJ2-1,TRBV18,CASSPQGSNNEQFF
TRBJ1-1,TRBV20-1,CSAETATNTEAFF
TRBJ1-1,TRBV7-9,CASSLQGGTSEAFF
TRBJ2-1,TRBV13,CASSSSPGLTYNEQFF
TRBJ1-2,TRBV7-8,CASSLARDGYTF
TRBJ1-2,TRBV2,CASSERQGLSGYTF
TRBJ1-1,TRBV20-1,CSVPSTGNTEAFF
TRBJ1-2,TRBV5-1,CASSLAQRDGYTF
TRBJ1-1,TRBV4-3,CASRMSDVNTEAFF
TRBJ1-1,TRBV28,CASSSLRDRGTEAFF
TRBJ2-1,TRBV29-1,CSVEGQGAWEQFF
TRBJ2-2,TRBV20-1,CSARISYTGELFF
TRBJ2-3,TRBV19,CASSRGPGRDLTDTQYF
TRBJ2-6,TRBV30,CAWSPLPGANVLTF
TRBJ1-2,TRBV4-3,CASSQDSGAAYGYTF
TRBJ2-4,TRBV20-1,CSARESGGLNIQYF
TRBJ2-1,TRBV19,CASRTDQYYNEQFF
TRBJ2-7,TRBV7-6,CASSSNLASGQYF
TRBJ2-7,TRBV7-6,CASSLADRGSSYEQYF
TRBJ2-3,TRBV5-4,CASSSERELDTQYF
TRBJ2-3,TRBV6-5,CASSYSGLAFFPDTQYF
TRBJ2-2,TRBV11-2,CASSLMTSGSPRGLNTGELFF
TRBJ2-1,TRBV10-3,CAIKTSGDDEQFF
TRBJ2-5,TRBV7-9,CASSLGQWETQYF
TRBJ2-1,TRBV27,CASSLMRAGDEQFF
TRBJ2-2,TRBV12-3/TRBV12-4,CASRNPRDYPTGELFF
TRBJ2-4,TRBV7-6,CASSLDSLSKNIQYF
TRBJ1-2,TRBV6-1,CASTDRAGVRDGYTF
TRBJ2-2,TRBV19,CASSIEGYTGELFF
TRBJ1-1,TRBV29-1,CSAGGEPNTEAFF
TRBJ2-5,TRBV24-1,CATSGGSMGQTQYF